Below, 19 T cell receptor beta chains from the same sample are listed, as sequenced in a study of blood T cells in healthy people across ages. A J-beta primer mix and a sample-barcoded 5' primer were used in a second PCR of roughly 7 to 12 cycles. Each CDR3 protein gets one entry after TCRdb re-called the 5' RACE reads with MiXCR. The table shows about 1.6 million distinct CDR3 sequences, with about 35% occurring only once. The sample was blood. The receptors originated from a woman in her thirties in good health.

This clonotype was observed a handful of times. The genes are TRBV10-3 and TRBJ1-2; D is undetermined. V was trimmed by 3 bases and J by 0 bases, leaving 8 bases between them. Germline lookup yields CDR1 ENHRY and CDR2 SYGVKD. The CDR3 has 14 amino acids. CDR3 sequence (DNA): TGTGCCATCAGTGATCTTCTTTCTAACTATGGCTACACCTTC. Its translation is CAISDLLSNYGYTF.

This clonotype was counted between two and nine times. CDR3 DNA sequence: TGTGCCAGCAGCCCCAGACCCCAAGGAGGAAACACTGAAGCTTTCTTT. Amino acids: CASSPRPQGGNTEAFF. The chain combines TRBV7-6 with TRBJ1-1; no reliable D call. The CDR3 covers 16 residues. Trimming removed 5 bases at V and 2 bases at J, with 18 bases between. CDR1 and CDR2 (germline): SGHVS, FNYEAQ.

This chain uses TRBV4-1 with TRBJ2-3, with D hard to call. The V and J ends lost 4 bases and 11 bases respectively, with 22 bases between them. Germline V gene lookup returns CDR1 MGHRA and CDR2 YSYEKL. The CDR3 extends over 15 amino acids. The CDR3 DNA follows: TGCGCCAGCAGCCCTTTAGTCGTTATGGGCCTTGGGCAGTATTTT. It encodes CASSPLVVMGLGQYF.

This clonotype was recorded a few times. This sequence joins TRBV30 and TRBJ1-2, with D possibly being TRBD1 (6 bases). Germline loops: CDR1 GTSNPN, CDR2 SVGIG (reference sequence). The CDR3 is 14 residues long. The V end was cut by 0 bases, the J end by 5 bases, with 13 bases between. In nucleotides, the CDR3 is TGTGCCTGGAGTGTACTAGGAGGGGGGTATGGCTACACCTTC. Its protein product is CAWSVLGGGYGYTF.

The V call is TRBV5-6, the J call TRBJ2-7; possible D gene TRBD2, 5 bases. The CDR3 has 16 amino acids. Trimming stripped 3 bases from V and 7 bases from J, with 23 bases between. CDR1 is SGHDT, CDR2 YYEEEE, per germline. CDR3 loop: CASSWREGAASREQYF. For the CDR3, the DNA is TGTGCCAGCAGCTGGAGAGAGGGAGCGGCCTCAAGGGAGCAGTACTTC.

This clonotype has ten or more counts. The gene calls are TRBV7-2 and TRBJ2-7; tentatively, D is TRBD2 (6 bases). The germline gives CDR1 SGHTA, CDR2 FQGNSA. The CDR3 has 15 residues. Deletions cut 4 bases from V and 6 bases from J, with 19 bases between. The DNA for the CDR3 is TGTGCCAGCAGCTCCCGGGACTCAAAGGGGACCGAGCAGTACTTC. Translated, it gives CASSSRDSKGTEQYF.

This clonotype was seen a handful of times. The chain combines TRBV7-9 with TRBJ2-1; 12 nucleotides line up with TRBD2. CDR1 SEHNR and CDR2 FQNEAQ come from the germline V gene (reference sequence). V shed 1 base, J shed 4 bases, and the junction held 5 bases outside the gene matches. The CDR3 has 17 amino acids. The CDR3 loop reads CASSLGAGTSGYNEQFF. The CDR3 bases are TGTGCCAGCAGCTTAGGAGCCGGGACTAGCGGGTACAATGAGCAGTTCTTC.

CDR3 nucleotide sequence: TGTGCCAGCACCTCAGGGGTCGTGGTTAGTACAGATACGCAGTATTTT. Protein product: CASTSGVVVSTDTQYF. The chain recombines TRBV28 with TRBJ2-3; tentatively, D is TRBD1 (6 bases). The CDR3 contains 16 residues. V was clipped by 7 bases and J by 3 bases, with 20 bases between them. The germline CDR1 and CDR2 sequences are MDHEN and SYDVKM.

The rearrangement joins TRBV10-3 to TRBJ1-6; D perhaps matches TRBD1 (6 bases). Trimming removed 4 bases from V and 3 bases from J, with 10 bases in between. The CDR3 is 15 residues long. The germline gives CDR1 ENHRY, CDR2 SYGVKD. The CDR3 coding sequence is TGTGCCATCAGTGTAGGGACAAACTATAATTCACCCCTCCACTTT. The encoded protein is CAISVGTNYNSPLHF.

This clonotype appeared a single time. One junction end does not reproduce the germline sequence, and a read error may be involved. V usage is TRBV20-1 and J usage is TRBJ1-5; D may be TRBD1 (5 bases). Germline-derived CDR1 and CDR2 are DFQATT and SNEGSKA (reference sequence). The CDR3 consists of 17 residues. The CDR3 region has the DNA TGCTGTGCTAGAGAAACTAACAGGAGGGTTAGCAATCAGCCCCAGCATTTT. Translation gives CCARETNRRVSNQPQHF.

This clonotype was seen only a few times. The rearrangement joins TRBV7-9 to TRBJ2-5; D not certain. CDR1 and CDR2 from the germline V gene are SEHNR and FQNEAQ (reference sequence). This CDR3 is 15 amino acids long. V was clipped by 1 base and J by 2 bases, with 11 bases between them. The chain's CDR3 is CASSLVRMGQETQYF. The CDR3 DNA is TGTGCCAGCAGCTTAGTACGGATGGGGCAAGAGACCCAGTACTTC.

V gene TRBV6-5 combines with J gene TRBJ2-7, with D perhaps TRBD2 (5 bases). V was shortened by 11 bases and J by 1 base, with 24 bases between the two germline ends. The germline CDR1 and CDR2 sequences are MNHEY and SVGAGI. The CDR3 length is 16 residues. CDR3: CARSPGPGDRSYEQYF. CDR3 in DNA: TGTGCCCGCTCACCAGGTCCCGGGGATAGGTCCTACGAGCAGTACTTC.

The V call is TRBV5-1, the J call TRBJ2-7, with D maybe TRBD2 (7 bases). The V gene's germline CDR1 is SGHRS and CDR2 YFSETQ. V was pared by 5 bases and J by 4 bases, with 16 bases between. CDR3 length: 14 residues. The CDR3, as DNA: TGCGCCAGCAGTGGGGGGGCGCAGAAGTACGAGCAGTACTTC. This encodes CASSGGAQKYEQYF.

The chain recombines TRBV11-3 with TRBJ2-7; D uncertain. The CDR3 is made up of 13 amino acids. Deletions cut 0 bases from V and 6 bases from J, with 9 bases between. Germline-derived CDR1 and CDR2 are SGHNT and YENEEA. The CDR3 DNA is TGTGCCAGCAGCTTAGATGAGGTGCGCGAGCAGTACTTC. Its protein product is CASSLDEVREQYF.

This clonotype has a handful of counts. The CDR3 coding sequence is TGTGCCAGCTCAAACGGACAGAAAGAGACCCAGTACTTC. Translated, it gives CASSNGQKETQYF. The chain carries TRBV18 and TRBJ2-5, with D possibly TRBD1 on 6 matching bases. Germline V CDR1 and CDR2: KGHSH, LQKENI. CDR3 length: 13 amino acids. V was cut by 5 bases and J by 3 bases, with 10 bases left in between.

As concerns this clonotype: A read error is possible here, since a much larger clone lies one base away. The chain couples TRBV20-1 to TRBJ2-5; D is unresolved. Germline V gene data show CDR1 as DFQATT and CDR2 as SNEGSKA (reference sequence). The CDR3 has 15 amino acids. V dropped 3 bases and J dropped 5 bases, with 19 bases sitting between them. For the CDR3, the DNA is TGCAGTGCTAGGGCCCTGACCTATAAACACGAGACCCAGTACTTC. Translating it yields CSARALTYKHETQYF.

This clonotype was seen a few times. The V and J genes are TRBV10-2 and TRBJ2-6, with D tentatively TRBD1 or TRBD2 (5 bases each). The V end lost 7 bases, the J end lost 0 bases, and 13 bases lay between the germline ends. CDR3 size: 16 residues. Germline CDR1 WSHSY, CDR2 SAAADI. The chain's CDR3 is CASNGAPLSGANVLTF. In DNA, the CDR3 is TGCGCCAGCAACGGGGCCCCCCTCTCTGGGGCCAACGTCCTGACTTTC.

The table lists this clonotype with a few counts. The chain recombines TRBV4-2 with TRBJ1-1, with 7 bases identical to TRBD1. The CDR3 consists of 16 residues. The J segment lost 3 bases and the V segment lost 0 bases, leaving 7 bases of the junction unmatched. CDR1 and CDR2 (germline): LGHNA, YNFKEQ. CDR3 loop: CASSQEGEGADTEAFF. CDR3 coding DNA: TGTGCCAGCAGCCAAGAAGGTGAGGGGGCGGACACTGAAGCTTTCTTT.

V and J are TRBV5-6 and TRBJ2-3; D is unresolved. The CDR3 sequence is 14 residues long. V lost 4 bases and J lost 4, with 13 bases in between. Looked up from germline, CDR1 is SGHDT and CDR2 is YYEEEE. CDR3 DNA: TGTGCCAGCAGCCGTCAGCCTCTGGCAGATACGCAGTATTTT. It codes for CASSRQPLADTQYF. Together with reference TRBV5-6 and TRBJ2-3, the CDR3 gives the full variable domain: DAGVTQSPTHLIKTRGQQVTLRCSPKSGHDTVSWYQQALGQGPQFIFQYYEEEERQRGNFPDRFSGHQFPNYSSELNVNALLLGDSALYLCASSRQPLADTQYFGPGTRLTVL.